This TCR beta chain stems from a study of blood T cell repertoires in COVID-19. The overall study: Both acute and convalescent COVID-19 samples were obtained from the United States, Italy and Spain. Nucleic acid was either cDNA or gDNA, and it came from T cells, B-cell-depleted T cells, or PBMCs.

The CDR3 is 15 amino acids. Trimming at V came to 3 bases and at J to 3 bases, leaving 6 bases not matched to a gene. Germline V gene lookup returns CDR1 MDHEN and CDR2 SYDVKM. As originally analysed: Nucleated cell counts were estimated from reference gene primer amplification. Produced via immunoSEQ multiplex PCR; TCRdb's table is partial and in-frame only. The DNA gave D and trimming, while V, J and clone size come from that table. The table includes about 54,000 clones, 86% detected once. The sequencing sample was made of peripheral blood. This chain connects TRBV28 to TRBJ2-5, with 8 bases identical to TRBD1. This clonotype was sampled from a human donor in a cohort sampled during active COVID-19. The CDR3 sequence is CASSLPSTGEETQYF. CDR3 nucleotide sequence: TGTGCCAGCAGTTTGCCCTCGACAGGGGAAGAGACCCAGTACTTC.